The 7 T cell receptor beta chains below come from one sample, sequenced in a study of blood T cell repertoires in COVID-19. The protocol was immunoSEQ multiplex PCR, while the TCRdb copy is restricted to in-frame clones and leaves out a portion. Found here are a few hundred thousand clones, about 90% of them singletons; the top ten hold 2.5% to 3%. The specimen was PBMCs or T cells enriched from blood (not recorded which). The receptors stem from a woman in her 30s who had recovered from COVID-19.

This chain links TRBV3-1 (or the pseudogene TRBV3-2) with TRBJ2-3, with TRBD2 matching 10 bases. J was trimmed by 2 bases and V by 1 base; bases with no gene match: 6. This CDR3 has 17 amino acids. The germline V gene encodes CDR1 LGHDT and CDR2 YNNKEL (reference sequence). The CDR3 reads CASSQGTSGSHTDTQYF. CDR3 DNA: TGTGCCAGCAGCCAAGGGACTAGCGGATCCCACACAGATACGCAGTATTTT.

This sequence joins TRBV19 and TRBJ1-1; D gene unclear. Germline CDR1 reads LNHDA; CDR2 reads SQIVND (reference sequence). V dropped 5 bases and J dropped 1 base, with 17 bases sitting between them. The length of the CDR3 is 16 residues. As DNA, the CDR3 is TGTGCCAGTAGTCTAGGCAAGGGAGGAGGGAACACTGAAGCTTTCTTT. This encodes CASSLGKGGGNTEAFF.

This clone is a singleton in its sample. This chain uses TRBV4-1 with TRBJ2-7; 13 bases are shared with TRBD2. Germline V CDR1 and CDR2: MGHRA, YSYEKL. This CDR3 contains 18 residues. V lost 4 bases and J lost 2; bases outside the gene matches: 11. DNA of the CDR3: TGCGCCAGCAGCCGCGAAATGGGACTAGCGGGAACAACCTACGAGCAGTACTTC. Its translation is CASSREMGLAGTTYEQYF.

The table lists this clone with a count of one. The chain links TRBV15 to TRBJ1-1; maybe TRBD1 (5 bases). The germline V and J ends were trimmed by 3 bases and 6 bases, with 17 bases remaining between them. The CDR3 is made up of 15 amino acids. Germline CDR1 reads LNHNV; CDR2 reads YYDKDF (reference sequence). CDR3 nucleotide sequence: TGTGCCACCAGCAGGACTCAGGGTCTTGGCGCTGAAGCTTTCTTT. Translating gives CATSRTQGLGAEAFF.

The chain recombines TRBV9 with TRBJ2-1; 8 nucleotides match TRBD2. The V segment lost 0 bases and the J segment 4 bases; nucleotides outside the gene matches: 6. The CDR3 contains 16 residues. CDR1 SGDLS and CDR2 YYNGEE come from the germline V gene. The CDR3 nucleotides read TGTGCCAGCAGCGTAGGATCAGCGGGAGAGTACAATGAGCAGTTCTTC. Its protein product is CASSVGSAGEYNEQFF.

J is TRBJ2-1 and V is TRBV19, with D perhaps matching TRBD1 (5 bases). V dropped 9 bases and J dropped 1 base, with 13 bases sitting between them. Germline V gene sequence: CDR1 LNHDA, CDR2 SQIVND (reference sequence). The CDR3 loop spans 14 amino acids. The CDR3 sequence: CASSGQGSYNEQFF. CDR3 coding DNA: TGTGCCAGCAGTGGACAAGGGTCCTACAATGAGCAGTTCTTC.

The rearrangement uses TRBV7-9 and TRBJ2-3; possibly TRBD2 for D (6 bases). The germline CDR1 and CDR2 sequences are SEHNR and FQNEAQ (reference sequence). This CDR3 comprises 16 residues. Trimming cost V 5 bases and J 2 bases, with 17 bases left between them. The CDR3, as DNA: TGTGCCAGCAGCCCCCGGGCGGGGCCCGACACAGATACGCAGTATTTT. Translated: CASSPRAGPDTDTQYF. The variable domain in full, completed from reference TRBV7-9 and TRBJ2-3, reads DTGVSQNPRHKITKRGQNVTFRCDPISEHNRLYWYRQTLGQGPEFLTYFQNEAQLEKSRLLSDRFSAERPKGSFSTLEIQRTEQGDSAMYLCASSPRAGPDTDTQYFGPGTRLTVL.